This T cell receptor (beta chain) emerged from a study of blood T cell repertoires in COVID-19. Study-level information: Sites in the United States, Italy and Spain provided acute and convalescent COVID-19 samples. The cDNA or gDNA used as material had been derived from T cells, B-cell-depleted T cells, or PBMCs.

This clone was seen only a few times. This CDR3 has 16 amino acids. Germline lookup yields CDR1 LGHDT and CDR2 YNNKEL (reference sequence). Trimming pared 0 bases from V and 4 bases from J, leaving 16 bases between. Original processing methods: Amplification with reference gene primers provided the estimates of nucleated cell counts. Method: immunoSEQ multiplex PCR; TCRdb's copy keeps in-frame clones and lacks some. V, J and clone size are those of that table, while D and trimming were read from the DNA. This sample has some 350,000 clones, with 85% to 90% found just once. Sequenced sample: peripheral blood. The receptor's source is a man younger than 30 with active or convalescent COVID-19. The chain carries TRBV3-1 (or the pseudogene TRBV3-2) and TRBJ2-7, with D perhaps matching TRBD2 (5 bases). CDR3 in amino acids: CASSQDLGVSLYEQYF. The CDR3 nucleotides read TGTGCCAGCAGCCAAGATCTCGGGGTCTCCTTGTACGAGCAGTACTTC.